The clone carrying this TCR beta chain occurred a few times. Its antigen remains unidentified. The sample comes from a study of T-cell memory formation after mild COVID-19. Study-level findings and limits: There were some responding clones in pre-infection memory, which suggested that cross-reactive memory had joined. Contracting CD4+ clones sat mainly in CM and EM; CD8+ in EMRA. Clones that got smaller from day 15 to 85 had even CD4/CD8, while clones growing later tipped toward CD4+.

The 5'RACE method, run with constant-segment primers, produced TCR alpha and TCR beta cDNA libraries (carrying sample barcodes and UMIs). TCRdb re-called the 5' RACE reads with MiXCR, one entry per CDR3 protein. The table records 350,000 to 400,000 distinct CDR3 sequences, under 15% of them present only once. The TCR was taken from a man between 18 and 35 years old who had mild COVID-19 (a few samples of this study predate the infection). Cell type and time point are not known. Material for sequencing was PBMCs or a T cell subset sorted from them (not recorded which).

The CDR3 bases are TGTGCCAGCAGCTTAGGCAGTCCCGTGGGCAATTCACCCCTCCACTTT. Translation: CASSLGSPVGNSPLHF. The chain employs TRBV7-6 and TRBJ1-6, with D uncertain. Trimming left V 1 base short and J 7 bases short, with 14 bases between. The germline V gene encodes CDR1 SGHVS and CDR2 FNYEAQ. The CDR3 extends over 16 amino acids.